This T cell receptor (beta chain) originates from a study of blood T cells in healthy people across ages. Primers used in a second PCR of roughly 6 to 11 cycles were a sample-barcoded 5' primer and a J-beta primer mix. Each cDNA molecule was tagged by a template-switch adaptor that had 12 random nucleotides. TCRdb used MiXCR to reprocess the 5' RACE reads, holding one entry per CDR3 protein. The table includes about 930,000 distinct CDR3 sequences, about 27% detected once. V shed 0 bases and J shed 5 bases, with 13 bases lying between them. The CDR3 sequence is 16 residues long. Per the germline V gene, CDR1 is SEHNR and CDR2 is FQNEAQ (reference sequence). Another study also made use of these data, one on T cells of mothers and their children. As that study records: Second-PCR amplification with M1S added sample barcodes and 2-4 random nucleotides.

The TCR was taken from a woman aged 40 to 49 in good health. Sequences were obtained from blood. The V gene is TRBV7-9, the J gene TRBJ2-2; D is perhaps TRBD1 (6 bases). CDR3 loop: CASSLALGAATGELFF. The CDR3 bases are TGTGCCAGCAGCTTAGCGTTGGGGGCCGCAACCGGGGAGCTGTTTTTT.